These 23 T cell receptor beta chains were all obtained from the same sample, sequenced in a study of T cells in Graves' hyperthyroidism and ophthalmopathy. Regions amplified from RNA transcripts were the TCR beta CDR3 regions. HTBI primers were employed in a first-round RT-PCR of the TCR CDR3. TCRdb re-analysed the multiplex PCR reads in MiXCR, keeping a single row per CDR3 protein. The sample holds roughly 400,000 distinct CDR3 sequences, 15% to 17% seen once. The sequenced material came from blood. The receptors originated from a woman between 18 and 29 years old with Graves' hyperthyroidism that later progressed to Graves' ophthalmopathy.

On this clonotype: Just one base apart from a much larger clone, this may be a read error. This chain joins TRBV5-1 and TRBJ1-2; maybe TRBD1 (5 bases). From germline, CDR1 is SGHRS and CDR2 YFSETQ. Trimming left V 0 bases short and J 9 bases short, with 12 bases between. The CDR3 contains 13 residues. In nucleotides, the CDR3 is TGCGCCAGCAGCTTGGATCAGGGTCCGAGCTACACCTTC. Translated: CASSLDQGPSYTF.

A note on this clonotype: A much larger clone lies a single base off, so this may be a read error. The chain is built from TRBV28 and TRBJ2-1; the D gene is possibly TRBD2 (6 bases). Germline V CDR1 and CDR2: MDHEN, SYDVKM. The V and J ends lost 4 bases and 5 bases respectively, with 18 bases between them. The CDR3 runs 16 residues. The CDR3, as DNA: TGTGCCAGCAGTTCATTTGTGGCTAGCGCCCACAATGAGCAGTTCTTC. It yields the protein CASSSFVASAHNEQFF.

This clonotype was seen at least ten times. The chain combines TRBV2 with TRBJ2-5; no clear D gene. The CDR3 is 14 residues long. Between the trimmed V and J ends, which lost 3 bases and 0 bases, there was a span of 8 bases. Looked up from germline, CDR1 is SNHLY and CDR2 is FYNNEI. The CDR3 DNA sequence: TGTGCCAGCAGTGACTCTGCGGACCAAGAGACCCAGTACTTC. Amino acid sequence: CASSDSADQETQYF.

This clonotype appeared many times. The rearrangement links TRBV12-3 or TRBV12-4 to TRBJ2-7; D perhaps matches TRBD1 (5 bases). The CDR3 has 15 residues. Trimming removed 2 bases at V and 7 bases at J, with 18 bases between. CDR3 nucleotides: TGTGCCAGCAGTTTACAGGGCGGTGGGTCTCGGGAGCAGTACTTC. Translated, it gives CASSLQGGGSREQYF.

The V and J genes are TRBV28 and TRBJ1-2; the D is unclear. The CDR3 sequence is 14 residues long. Trimming removed 5 bases at V and 2 bases at J, with 12 bases between. Germline V gives CDR1 MDHEN, CDR2 SYDVKM. The CDR3 bases are TGTGCCAGCAGTATCTCAGGCCAAAACTATGGCTACACCTTC. Its protein is CASSISGQNYGYTF.

This clonotype was found many times. The chain recombines TRBV11-2 with TRBJ1-1; D may be TRBD1 (5 bases). The V end was cut by 5 bases, the J end by 3 bases, with 16 bases between. CDR1 is SGHAT and CDR2 is FQNNGV in the germline V gene. The CDR3 spans 15 residues. DNA for the CDR3: TGTGCCAGCAGCGCCTTGCGGCAGGGAGACACTGAAGCTTTCTTT. Protein sequence: CASSALRQGDTEAFF.

The chain joins TRBV6-2 or TRBV6-3 to TRBJ2-1; the D gene is possibly TRBD1 (8 bases). The V gene lost 0 bases and the J gene lost 7 bases, with 16 bases spanning the gap. Germline assignment: CDR1 MNHEY and CDR2 SVGEGT. CDR3 length: 16 residues. CDR3: CASSYSGRGRGNEQFF. The CDR3, as DNA: TGTGCCAGCAGTTACTCTGGCAGGGGGCGGGGGAATGAGCAGTTCTTC.

This clonotype was counted ten times or more. The chain recombines TRBV28 with TRBJ2-1; D uncertain. The length of the CDR3 is 11 residues. Trimming shortened V by 7 bases and J by 8 bases, and 9 bases separated the two germline ends. In germline, CDR1 is MDHEN, CDR2 SYDVKM. The CDR3 sequence: CASKGGDEQFF. The CDR3 nucleotides are TGTGCCAGCAAGGGTGGGGATGAGCAGTTCTTC.

This clonotype turned up a few times. The chain combines TRBV5-8 with TRBJ2-4, with 7 bases identical to TRBD1. The length of the CDR3 is 15 residues. Looked up from germline, CDR1 is SGHTS and CDR2 is YDEGEE. The J segment lost 3 bases and the V segment lost 6 bases, leaving 9 bases of the junction unmatched. The CDR3 sequence: CASTGQIGFKNIQYF. In DNA, the CDR3 is TGTGCCAGCACGGGACAGATCGGGTTCAAAAACATTCAGTACTTC.

In its sample, this clonotype was seen many times. V gene TRBV28 combines with J gene TRBJ1-1; D call uncertain. Trimming left V 2 bases short and J 1 base short, with 5 bases between. Germline-derived CDR1 and CDR2 are MDHEN and SYDVKM. This CDR3 comprises 13 residues. The CDR3 spells CASSLPGNTEAFF. CDR3 sequence (DNA): TGTGCCAGCAGTTTACCAGGGAACACTGAAGCTTTCTTT.

This clonotype showed up just a few times. The chain uses TRBV13 and TRBJ2-7, with D possibly matching TRBD1 (6 bases). The CDR3 totals 15 residues. Trimming cost V 3 bases and J 0 bases, with 12 bases left between them. The germline CDR1 and CDR2 sequences are PRHDT and FYEKMQ (reference sequence). The CDR3 region is CASSFDTGNSYEQYF. The CDR3 nucleotides read TGTGCCAGCAGCTTTGATACAGGGAACTCCTACGAGCAGTACTTC.

To note about this clonotype: A clone one base away is much larger, so this may be a read error. V is TRBV12-3 or TRBV12-4 and J is TRBJ1-3; TRBD1 aligns across 9 bases. Trimming removed 11 bases from V and 1 base from J; junction bases left unmatched: 6. This CDR3 has 14 amino acids. Here the CDR3 DNA reads TGTGCCGGCAAGACAGGGGGGTCTGGAAACACCATATATTTT. Translating it yields CAGKTGGSGNTIYF.

At least ten counts were recorded for this clonotype. The chain links TRBV12-3 or TRBV12-4 to TRBJ2-5; 7 bases map to TRBD1. The CDR3 has 13 residues. The V gene end was trimmed by 6 bases and the J gene end by 7 bases; junction bases not matched to a gene: 8. In DNA, the CDR3 is TGTGCCAGCAGCCTGACAGGGCCGGGGACCCAGTACTTC. Translating it yields CASSLTGPGTQYF.

This clonotype has a count of ten or more. The genes are TRBV4-2 and TRBJ2-7; 9 positions agree with TRBD2. There are 16 residues in the CDR3. From germline, CDR1 is LGHNA and CDR2 YNFKEQ. The J segment lost 5 bases and the V segment lost 4 bases, leaving 12 bases of the junction unmatched. CDR3 in DNA: TGTGCCAGCAGCCCGGGGAGTAGCGGGAGTCCGAACGAGCAGTACTTC. Its protein is CASSPGSSGSPNEQYF.

This clonotype was recorded many times. This rearrangement joins TRBV20-1 to TRBJ2-7; no firm D call. Trimming cost V 3 bases and J 3 bases, with 12 bases left between them. CDR1 DFQATT and CDR2 SNEGSKA come from the germline V gene (reference sequence). The CDR3 is 13 residues long. CDR3 protein: CSASQIPYYEQYF. CDR3 DNA: TGCAGTGCTAGTCAGATTCCCTACTACGAGCAGTACTTC.

This clonotype was detected many times. The V gene is TRBV18, the J gene TRBJ2-1; 7 bases fit TRBD2. The CDR3 contains 13 residues. In germline, CDR1 is KGHSH, CDR2 LQKENI. V lost 3 bases, J lost 6 bases, and 2 bases stayed unmatched. CDR3 sequence reads: CASSPRLANEQFF. In DNA, the CDR3 is TGTGCCAGCTCACCTAGACTAGCCAATGAGCAGTTCTTC. Combining the CDR3 with reference TRBV18 and TRBJ2-1 gives the whole variable domain NAGVMQNPRHLVRRRGQEARLRCSPMKGHSHVYWYRQLPEEGLKFMVYLQKENIIDESGMPKERFSAEFPKEGPSILRIQQVVRGDSAAYFCASSPRLANEQFFGPGTRLTVL.

This chain joins TRBV18 and TRBJ2-3, with a weak D call TRBD1 (6 bases). Trimming cost V 1 base and J 0 bases, with 14 bases left between them. Germline V lookup: CDR1 KGHSH, CDR2 LQKENI. This CDR3 is 17 amino acids long. CDR3 region: CASSPHETGLSTDTQYF. The CDR3 DNA reads as TGTGCCAGCTCACCACATGAAACAGGGCTGAGCACAGATACGCAGTATTTT. Full variable domain (rest looked up from reference TRBV18 and TRBJ2-3): NAGVMQNPRHLVRRRGQEARLRCSPMKGHSHVYWYRQLPEEGLKFMVYLQKENIIDESGMPKERFSAEFPKEGPSILRIQQVVRGDSAAYFCASSPHETGLSTDTQYFGPGTRLTVL.

Many counts were recorded for this clonotype. The chain is built from TRBV20-1 and TRBJ2-2; 9 bases map to TRBD2. Germline V gene lookup returns CDR1 DFQATT and CDR2 SNEGSKA (reference sequence). CDR3 length: 19 amino acids. J lost 2 bases, V lost 6 bases, and 19 bases had no gene match. CDR3 loop: CSAAPRAGGPKSNTGELFF. As DNA, the CDR3 is TGCAGTGCGGCACCACGAGCGGGAGGACCTAAATCAAACACCGGGGAGCTGTTTTTT.

The chain couples TRBV2 to TRBJ2-7; TRBD2 might be the D (6 bases). CDR3 length: 14 residues. Germline lookup yields CDR1 SNHLY and CDR2 FYNNEI. V was trimmed by 7 bases and J by 3 bases, leaving 16 bases between them. CDR3 DNA: TGTGCCAGCATATGGTCTAGCGAGGACTACGAGCAGTACTTC. Encoded protein: CASIWSSEDYEQYF.

This clonotype occurred a few times. The J gene is TRBJ2-1, the V gene TRBV5-5; D gene ambiguous. The CDR3 sequence is 16 residues long. The germline gives CDR1 SGHKS, CDR2 YYEKEE (reference sequence). V was cut by 3 bases and J by 2 bases, with 15 bases left in between. The CDR3 loop reads CASSSDTPVAYNEQFF. In nucleotides, the CDR3 is TGTGCCAGCAGCTCCGACACCCCTGTCGCCTACAATGAGCAGTTCTTC.

The V gene is TRBV5-5, the J gene TRBJ2-6; TRBD2 matches at 7 bases. The CDR3 runs to 16 residues. J lost 4 bases, V lost 4 bases, and 8 bases had no gene match. Germline CDR1 reads SGHKS; CDR2 reads YYEKEE (reference sequence). CDR3 in DNA: TGTGCCAGCAGCCATTGGGGGGGAAGAGGGGCCAACGTCCTGACTTTC. Encoded protein: CASSHWGGRGANVLTF.

This clonotype turned up a few times. The rearrangement joins TRBV7-3 to TRBJ2-1; D unclear. Trimming pared 3 bases from V and 8 bases from J, leaving 17 bases between. CDR3 length equals 15 residues. Germline-derived CDR1 and CDR2 are SGHTA and FQGTGA. CDR3 in amino acids: CASSFGLATPDEQFF. In DNA form, the CDR3 reads TGTGCCAGCAGCTTCGGTCTGGCAACCCCGGATGAGCAGTTCTTC.

The chain has TRBV25-1 and TRBJ2-5; no clear D. The CDR3 spans 14 residues. The V gene lost 2 bases and the J gene lost 0 bases, with 7 bases spanning the gap. The germline V gene has CDR1 MGHDK and CDR2 SYGVNS. The DNA for the CDR3 is TGTGCCAGCAGTGAACGATCGTACCAAGAGACCCAGTACTTC. Its protein is CASSERSYQETQYF.